These 17 T cell receptor beta chains were all obtained from the same sample, sequenced in a study of T cell responses to AZD1222 COVID-19 vaccine. TCRdb's table, derived via immunoSEQ multiplex PCR, lists solely in-frame clones and lacks some. The sample shows 85,000 to 130,000 clones, about 94% of them seen only once. The input for sequencing was peripheral blood, taken on day 0 of AZD1222 vaccination. Every receptor here comes from an adult in good health.

The chain employs TRBV7-8 and TRBJ2-5, with D possibly matching TRBD2 (6 bases). V lost 1 base, J lost 0 bases, and 12 bases lay in between. The CDR3 has 16 amino acids. The germline gives CDR1 SGHVS, CDR2 FQNEAQ. DNA of the CDR3: TGTGCCAGCAGCTTAGTCGGGGGACTTTACCAAGAGACCCAGTACTTC. It is translated as CASSLVGGLYQETQYF.

V is TRBV6-6 and J is TRBJ1-6; D is undetermined. Germline assignment: CDR1 MNHNY and CDR2 SVGAGI (reference sequence). V shed 0 bases and J shed 8 bases, with 14 bases lying between them. The CDR3 length is 16 residues. The CDR3 loop is CASSYSRFSLDSPLHF. The CDR3, as DNA: TGTGCCAGCAGTTACTCGAGGTTCTCTCTTGATTCACCCCTCCACTTT.

V gene TRBV28 combines with J gene TRBJ1-2; 8 positions match TRBD1. The CDR3 contains 16 residues. Per germline, CDR1 MDHEN and CDR2 SYDVKM. V shed 6 bases and J 8 bases; nucleotides not matched to a gene: 17. The CDR3 DNA reads TGTGCCAGCAGCAGCCGGCAGGGGGCCTTTTTAGGCGGCTACACCTTC. Translation gives CASSSRQGAFLGGYTF.

The chain has TRBV27 and TRBJ2-2, with 10 bases aligning to TRBD2. V dropped 6 bases and J dropped 0; count of bases not matched to a gene: 10. The length of the CDR3 is 18 residues. Per the germline V gene, CDR1 is MNHEY and CDR2 is SMNVEV (reference sequence). CDR3: CASSGLAVAVPNTGELFF. CDR3 in DNA: TGTGCCAGCAGCGGACTAGCGGTAGCGGTTCCGAACACCGGGGAGCTGTTTTTT.

CDR3 DNA: TGTGCCAGCAGCTTAGCCCGGGGGTATAATGAAAAACTGTTTTTT. As protein: CASSLARGYNEKLFF. The chain combines TRBV7-2 with TRBJ1-4, with D possibly matching TRBD1 (5 bases). The V and J ends lost 0 bases and 4 bases respectively, with 9 bases between them. CDR1 and CDR2 from the germline V gene are SGHTA and FQGNSA. The CDR3 covers 15 residues.

This sequence joins TRBV9 and TRBJ2-3; TRBD2 agrees at 16 bases. There are 20 residues in the CDR3. Germline CDR1 and CDR2: SGDLS and YYNGEE. J lost 1 base, V lost 4 bases, and 12 bases had no gene match. This chain's CDR3 is CASSLSSGLAGGLGTDTQYF. CDR3 nucleotide sequence: TGTGCCAGCAGCCTTAGCTCGGGACTAGCGGGAGGGCTGGGCACAGATACGCAGTATTTT.

J is TRBJ2-7 and V is TRBV5-4; D perhaps matches TRBD1 (5 bases). The CDR3 contains 14 residues. Trimming took off 0 bases at V and 6 bases at J, with 13 bases between the two ends. Germline V CDR1 and CDR2: SGHNT, YYREEE (reference sequence). The CDR3 DNA is TGTGCCAGCAGCTTGGGACGTACAGGAGTCGAGCAGTACTTC. Translation gives CASSLGRTGVEQYF.

This clone has more than one count but fewer than ten. The DNA for the CDR3 is TGCGCCAGCAGCTTGGCCGGGACAGGGGTCGGGGAGCTGTTTTTT. Amino acid sequence: CASSLAGTGVGELFF. The chain joins TRBV5-1 to TRBJ2-2; 10 positions match TRBD1. Trimming at V came to 0 bases and at J to 7 bases, leaving 3 bases not matched to a gene. This CDR3 is 15 amino acids long. The germline V gene has CDR1 SGHRS and CDR2 YFSETQ.

The CDR3 DNA is TGTGCCAGCAGTGAAATTATGGGACAGTCTTACGAGCAGTACTTC. Translation gives CASSEIMGQSYEQYF. The V and J genes are TRBV6-1 and TRBJ2-7; 7 positions match TRBD1. Germline values: CDR1 MNHNS, CDR2 SASEGT. The CDR3 spans 15 residues. With V trimmed by 2 bases and J by 4 bases, 8 bases remained unmatched.

This clone was picked up one time. The chain has TRBV6-5 and TRBJ2-1; D remains unclear. Trimming pared 6 bases from V and 5 bases from J, leaving 17 bases between. Germline CDR1 MNHEY, CDR2 SVGAGI. CDR3 length equals 15 residues. As DNA, the CDR3 is TGTGCCAGCAGCGTCGGGTTTCAACCCAACAATGAGCAGTTCTTC. Translated, it gives CASSVGFQPNNEQFF.

The chain joins TRBV2 to TRBJ2-1; D may be TRBD1 or TRBD2 (5 bases each). Per the germline V gene, CDR1 is SNHLY and CDR2 is FYNNEI. Trimming left V 4 bases short and J 3 bases short, with 13 bases between. The CDR3 runs 15 residues. In DNA form, the CDR3 reads TGTGCCAGCAGTGGGGGGTCTTCTAGCTACAATGAGCAGTTCTTC. Its translation: CASSGGSSSYNEQFF.

A note on this clone: The sample has other DNA sequences that encode this CDR3 too. The rearrangement joins TRBV7-2 to TRBJ1-5; maybe TRBD1 (5 bases). Germline assignment: CDR1 SGHTA and CDR2 FQGNSA. V was cut by 4 bases and J by 4 bases, with 8 bases left in between. The CDR3 sequence is 13 residues long. The CDR3 protein is CASSSQGNQPQHF. The CDR3 DNA sequence: TGTGCCAGCAGCTCCCAGGGTAATCAGCCCCAGCATTTT.

This sequence joins TRBV2 and TRBJ2-7, with D perhaps given as TRBD1 or TRBD2 (5 bases each). The CDR3 sequence is 12 residues long. In germline, CDR1 is SNHLY, CDR2 FYNNEI. The V and J ends lost 8 bases and 5 bases respectively, with 13 bases between them. CDR3 DNA sequence: TGTGCCAGCCAGGGACCAGTAGACGAGCAGTACTTC. Its protein product is CASQGPVDEQYF.

The chain links TRBV5-1 to TRBJ1-2; the D gene is possibly TRBD1 (6 bases). The CDR3 length is 16 residues. Between the trimmed V and J ends, which lost 3 bases and 4 bases, there was a span of 19 bases. Germline CDR1 is SGHRS and CDR2 is YFSETQ. The DNA of the CDR3 is TGCGCCAGCAGCTCTCGACAGGCCCAGTCCTTCTATGGCTACACCTTC. Protein product: CASSSRQAQSFYGYTF.

This chain connects TRBV5-1 to TRBJ2-7; tentatively, D is TRBD1 (5 bases). With 3 bases removed from V and 5 bases from J, the gap between germline ends came to 9 bases. CDR1 SGHRS and CDR2 YFSETQ come from the germline V gene. The CDR3 consists of 12 residues. Here the CDR3 DNA reads TGCGCCAGCAGCTACGGCAGGGACGAGCAGTACTTC. Its translation is CASSYGRDEQYF.

The gene calls are TRBV30 and TRBJ2-7; D might be TRBD1 (6 bases). The CDR3 extends over 12 amino acids. V was pared by 3 bases and J by 5 bases, with 11 bases between. Germline V lookup: CDR1 GTSNPN, CDR2 SVGIG (reference sequence). The CDR3 DNA follows: TGTGCCTGGAGCGACAGGTCCCACGAGCAGTACTTC. Amino acid sequence: CAWSDRSHEQYF.

The genes are TRBV7-2 and TRBJ1-1; TRBD1 matches at 8 bases. The CDR3 covers 12 residues. V lost 3 bases and J lost 10; bases outside the gene matches: 4. Germline V gene data show CDR1 as SGHTA and CDR2 as FQGNSA. The CDR3 nucleotides read TGTGCCAGCAGCTTTAGGACAGGGAGAGCTTTCTTT. This codes for CASSFRTGRAFF.